These 31 T cell receptor beta chains were all obtained from the same sample, sequenced in a study of T and B cells in COVID-19 patients. BIOMED2 TRB-A/B primer pools were used in multiplex TRB PCR. TCRdb re-derived calls from the multiplex PCR reads in MiXCR, one entry per CDR3 protein. The table lists 18,000 or so distinct CDR3 sequences, 36% of them singletons. Each TRB amplification used roughly 230-550 ng of genomic DNA from blood. Sequencing input: blood. These receptors all come from a human donor with active COVID-19.

This clonotype was picked up a small number of times. CDR3 bases: TGTGCCAGCAGTGGAACTAGCAATCAGCCCCAGCATTTT. This codes for CASSGTSNQPQHF. The chain is built from TRBV6-5 and TRBJ1-5, with D unresolved. Germline V CDR1 and CDR2: MNHEY, SVGAGI. This CDR3 is 13 amino acids long. V lost 5 bases, J lost 0 bases, and 5 bases lay in between.

This clonotype is medium-sized in the sample. This chain connects TRBV6-5 to TRBJ2-6, with 7 bases lining up with TRBD1. The V and J ends lost 6 bases and 2 bases, in that order; junction bases with no gene match: 1. CDR3 size: 14 residues. CDR1 and CDR2 (germline): MNHEY, SVGAGI. CDR3 DNA: TGTGCCAGCAGAACAGGGGCTGGGGCCAACGTCCTGACTTTC. This gives the protein CASRTGAGANVLTF.

J is TRBJ2-2 and V is TRBV5-1, with D tentatively TRBD2 (5 bases). Germline CDR1 SGHRS, CDR2 YFSETQ. V dropped 0 bases and J dropped 5 bases, with 14 bases sitting between them. CDR3 length: 16 residues. In DNA form, the CDR3 reads TGCGCCAGCAGCTTGGGGCAACAACCGGGAACCGGGGAGCTGTTTTTT. Its translation: CASSLGQQPGTGELFF.

This chain links TRBV13 with TRBJ2-3, with TRBD2 identical over 11 bases. CDR1 is PRHDT, CDR2 FYEKMQ, per germline (reference sequence). V shed 4 bases, J shed 4 bases, and the junction held 7 bases outside the gene matches. The CDR3 has 16 residues. The CDR3 DNA sequence: TGTGCCAGCAGCTCCCTAGCGGGGGGAGGGGCAGATACGCAGTATTTT. Translation: CASSSLAGGGADTQYF.

J is TRBJ1-6 and V is TRBV20-1; TRBD1 is a possible D gene (5 bases). Germline CDR1 DFQATT, CDR2 SNEGSKA (reference sequence). The CDR3 has 15 residues. V lost 3 bases, J lost 5 bases, and 14 bases lay in between. DNA for the CDR3: TGCAGTGCTAGCCAGGGCACTACAAATAATTCACCCCTCCACTTT. Translated: CSASQGTTNNSPLHF.

The rearrangement uses TRBV18 and TRBJ2-7; D possibly corresponds to TRBD1 (5 bases). The germline CDR1 and CDR2 sequences are KGHSH and LQKENI. Trimming removed 0 bases at V and 7 bases at J, with 19 bases between. The length of the CDR3 is 16 residues. Here the CDR3 reads CASSPPGRLPRGEQYF. The CDR3 coding sequence is TGTGCCAGCTCACCACCGGGGCGACTCCCCCGTGGGGAGCAGTACTTC.

V usage is TRBV18 and J usage is TRBJ1-4; TRBD1 agrees at 9 bases. The V gene's germline CDR1 is KGHSH and CDR2 LQKENI. V shed 6 bases, J shed 8 bases, and the junction held 10 bases outside the gene matches. This CDR3 contains 15 residues. In DNA form, the CDR3 reads TGTGCCAGCTCCCTCCTACAGGGGGCAGGGGAAAAACTGTTTTTT. It codes for CASSLLQGAGEKLFF.

V usage is TRBV11-2 and J usage is TRBJ2-2; perhaps D is TRBD1 or TRBD2 (6 bases each). Trimming left V 5 bases short and J 5 bases short, with 18 bases between. The V gene's germline CDR1 is SGHAT and CDR2 FQNNGV. This CDR3 is 16 amino acids long. The DNA for the CDR3 is TGTGCCAGCAGCCTCCTTCTAGGGGGGCAAACCGGGGAGCTGTTTTTT. Translated: CASSLLLGGQTGELFF.

This clonotype was seen only a few times. CDR3 amino acids: CASSQATGDSPLHF. The CDR3 bases are TGTGCCAGCAGCCAAGCGACAGGGGATTCACCCCTCCACTTT. The chain couples TRBV14 to TRBJ1-6, with TRBD1 matching 8 bases. The germline gives CDR1 SGHDN, CDR2 FVKESK. The CDR3 is 14 amino acids. After removal of 1 base from V and 8 bases from J, the junction contained 1 base not matched to a gene.

This clonotype was observed a few times. CDR3 residues: CASTERGVRGYTF. CDR3 in DNA: TGTGCCAGCACCGAGCGAGGGGTTCGAGGCTACACCTTC. This chain links TRBV6-1 with TRBJ1-2; a weak D match, TRBD1 (5 bases). Germline V gene sequence: CDR1 MNHNS, CDR2 SASEGT. Trimming took 7 bases from V and 8 from J, leaving 17 bases between them. This CDR3 region has 13 residues.

This clonotype appeared a few times. The genes are TRBV27 and TRBJ2-3, with 12 nucleotides matching TRBD2. Germline assignment: CDR1 MNHEY and CDR2 SMNVEV (reference sequence). V gave up 0 bases and J gave up 5 bases; unmatched junction bases: 6. This CDR3 is built from 17 residues. The CDR3 here is CASSLSPSGGAVDTQYF. The CDR3 nucleotides are TGTGCCAGCAGTTTATCGCCTAGCGGGGGGGCCGTAGATACGCAGTATTTT.

This chain links TRBV5-6 with TRBJ2-4, with 12 positions matching TRBD2. V lost 2 bases to trimming and J lost 5 bases; unmatched junction nucleotides: 5. CDR1 is SGHDT and CDR2 is YYEEEE in the germline V gene. The CDR3 is 16 residues long. CDR3 bases: TGTGCCAGCAGCTTACTAGCGGGGGGCCGGGAAAACATTCAGTACTTC. Translated: CASSLLAGGRENIQYF.

This sequence joins TRBV15 and TRBJ1-6; the match to TRBD1 covers 8 bases. CDR1 LNHNV and CDR2 YYDKDF come from the germline V gene (reference sequence). This CDR3 has 18 amino acids. The ends lost 0 bases at V and 4 bases at J; junction bases unmatched: 8. The CDR3 nucleotides are TGTGCCACCAGCAGAGATCATTTTGGACAGGGATATAATTCACCCCTCCACTTT. It codes for CATSRDHFGQGYNSPLHF.

The chain combines TRBV27 with TRBJ1-6; 7 bases fit TRBD1. V gave up 1 base and J gave up 7 bases; unmatched junction bases: 16. This CDR3 contains 19 residues. From germline, CDR1 is MNHEY and CDR2 SMNVEV (reference sequence). Written as DNA, the CDR3 is TGTGCCAGCAGTTTATTCCACAGTCAGGGGGGTGCTTTGAATTCACCCCTCCACTTT. It yields the protein CASSLFHSQGGALNSPLHF.

The chain has TRBV19 and TRBJ1-6, with 10 nucleotides matching TRBD1. V trimming: 4 bases; J trimming: 5 bases; junction bases outside the gene matches: 2. CDR1 and CDR2 from the germline V gene are LNHDA and SQIVND (reference sequence). This CDR3 contains 15 residues. CDR3 residues: CASSTGTGDNSPLHF. CDR3 bases: TGTGCCAGTAGTACCGGGACAGGGGATAATTCACCCCTCCACTTT.

This clonotype occurred a few times. The genes are TRBV19 and TRBJ1-1; 7 nucleotides match TRBD1. The junction had 7 bases not matched to a gene; V was cut back by 5 bases and J by 4 bases. CDR3 length: 14 amino acids. Germline V gene sequence: CDR1 LNHDA, CDR2 SQIVND (reference sequence). The CDR3 DNA follows: TGTGCCAGTAGTTCACAGGGGATGAGCACTGAAGCTTTCTTT. Its protein product is CASSSQGMSTEAFF.

The gene calls are TRBV15 and TRBJ1-6; possible D gene TRBD1, 5 bases. V was pared by 0 bases and J by 10 bases, with 22 bases between. Germline V gene sequence: CDR1 LNHNV, CDR2 YYDKDF (reference sequence). CDR3 length equals 18 residues. Here the CDR3 DNA reads TGTGCCACCAGCAGAGATCGAGCAGGGAAGATAAAGAGGTCACCCCTCCACTTT. This codes for CATSRDRAGKIKRSPLHF.

The chain uses TRBV12-3 or TRBV12-4 and TRBJ2-7; TRBD1 might be the D (5 bases). The CDR3 runs to 12 residues. V shed 3 bases and J shed 2 bases, with 5 bases lying between them. The CDR3 DNA follows: TGTGCCAGCAGTTTGGACACCTACGAGCAGTACTTC. Translation: CASSLDTYEQYF.

The V gene is TRBV5-1, the J gene TRBJ1-1, with D unresolved. This CDR3 comprises 15 residues. The V gene's germline CDR1 is SGHRS and CDR2 YFSETQ. The V and J ends lost 0 bases and 3 bases respectively, with 12 bases between them. For the CDR3, the DNA is TGCGCCAGCAGCTTGGGGGCAGGAGCGGACACTGAAGCTTTCTTT. This codes for CASSLGAGADTEAFF.

This clonotype is labeled medium-sized (0.01 to 0.1%). The rearrangement uses TRBV19 and TRBJ1-2, with TRBD1 identical over 8 bases. There are 13 residues in the CDR3. The V segment lost 9 bases and the J segment 3 bases; nucleotides outside the gene matches: 6. Germline assignment: CDR1 LNHDA and CDR2 SQIVND (reference sequence). The CDR3 nucleotides are TGTGCCAGCAGGCAGGACAGGGACTATGGCTACACCTTC. This encodes CASRQDRDYGYTF. The entire variable domain, with the rest obtained from reference TRBV19 and TRBJ1-2, is as follows: DGGITQSPKYLFRKEGQNVTLSCEQNLNHDAMYWYRQDPGQGLRLIYYSQIVNDFQKGDIAEGYSVSREKKESFPLTVTSAQKNPTAFYLCASRQDRDYGYTFGSGTRLTVV.

This clonotype was detected only a few times. The chain uses TRBV18 and TRBJ2-1; no firm D call. Between the trimmed V and J ends, which lost 2 bases and 4 bases, there was a span of 9 bases. Germline V gene lookup returns CDR1 KGHSH and CDR2 LQKENI. The CDR3 extends over 14 amino acids. CDR3 coding DNA: TGTGCCAGCTCACCAAATAGCCTTTACAATGAGCAGTTCTTC. Protein sequence: CASSPNSLYNEQFF.

This rearrangement joins TRBV12-3 or TRBV12-4 to TRBJ1-4, with TRBD1 matching over 10 bases. The CDR3 has 15 amino acids. V dropped 8 bases and J dropped 3; count of bases not matched to a gene: 6. CDR3 bases: TGTGCCAGCGGGGGACAGGGGAGATCTAATGAAAAACTGTTTTTT. Amino acid sequence: CASGGQGRSNEKLFF.

This chain joins TRBV18 and TRBJ1-4; no clear D. Trimming cost V 1 base and J 4 bases, with 10 bases left between them. CDR3 length: 15 residues. Germline CDR1 and CDR2: KGHSH and LQKENI. The CDR3 DNA sequence: TGTGCCAGCTCACCACTGGCAGGAGATAATGAAAAACTGTTTTTT. This translates into CASSPLAGDNEKLFF.

CDR3 in amino acids: CASSLGTATNYGYTF. In nucleotides, the CDR3 is TGTGCCAGCAGCTTAGGGACAGCAACTAACTATGGCTACACCTTC. The rearrangement joins TRBV7-6 to TRBJ1-2, with D perhaps matching TRBD1 (6 bases). Trimming shortened V by 1 base and J by 0 bases, and 9 bases separated the two germline ends. This CDR3 region has 15 residues. In germline, CDR1 is SGHVS, CDR2 FNYEAQ.

A few counts support this clonotype. The chain recombines TRBV6-2 or TRBV6-3 with TRBJ1-5; no clear D gene. Germline V lookup: CDR1 MNHEY, CDR2 SVGEGT. V was pared by 2 bases and J by 4 bases, with 6 bases between. The CDR3 has 13 amino acids. The CDR3 loop is CASSYDGNQPQHF. CDR3 sequence (DNA): TGTGCCAGCAGTTACGACGGAAATCAGCCCCAGCATTTT.

V usage is TRBV20-1 and J usage is TRBJ2-5, with 7 positions matching TRBD2. After removal of 1 base from V and 5 bases from J, the junction contained 16 bases not matched to a gene. This CDR3 comprises 17 residues. From germline, CDR1 is DFQATT and CDR2 SNEGSKA (reference sequence). CDR3 loop: CSARVEAGVSSGETQYF. CDR3 sequence (DNA): TGCAGTGCTAGAGTTGAGGCGGGGGTGAGCTCGGGTGAGACCCAGTACTTC.

This clonotype was detected a few times. The chain recombines TRBV6-2 or TRBV6-3 with TRBJ2-7, with 7 positions matching TRBD1. Germline CDR1 MNHEY, CDR2 SVGEGT. V lost 6 bases, J lost 4 bases, and 6 bases stayed unmatched. The CDR3 runs to 13 residues. The CDR3 loop reads CASRIGGRYEQYF. In nucleotides, the CDR3 is TGTGCCAGCAGGATAGGGGGCCGGTACGAGCAGTACTTC.

This clonotype was recorded a few times. The chain employs TRBV4-2 and TRBJ2-1; D is unresolved. The CDR3 runs 15 residues. CDR1 is LGHNA and CDR2 is YNFKEQ in the germline V gene. The V end lost 1 base, the J end lost 2 bases, and 9 bases lay between the germline ends. The DNA for the CDR3 is TGTGCCAGCAGCCAAGGCCCCGGGCCCTACAATGAGCAGTTCTTC. It translates to CASSQGPGPYNEQFF.

This chain joins TRBV10-3 and TRBJ2-5; 11 bases fit TRBD2. The CDR3 is made up of 14 amino acids. The J segment lost 1 base and the V segment lost 6 bases, leaving 1 base of the junction unmatched. Germline-derived CDR1 and CDR2 are ENHRY and SYGVKD. The CDR3 here is CAISTSGGQETQYF. CDR3 coding DNA: TGTGCCATCAGCACTAGCGGGGGCCAAGAGACCCAGTACTTC.

The chain uses TRBV7-2 and TRBJ1-2, with D maybe TRBD1 (6 bases). V lost 1 base, J lost 6 bases, and 18 bases lay in between. This CDR3 spans 16 amino acids. Looked up from germline, CDR1 is SGHTA and CDR2 is FQGNSA. CDR3 sequence reads: CASSLDPMGARDGYTF. Here the CDR3 DNA reads TGTGCCAGCAGCTTAGATCCGATGGGGGCACGTGATGGCTACACCTTC.

This clonotype was seen a few times. The chain links TRBV6-2 or TRBV6-3 to TRBJ2-3, with D possibly matching TRBD1 (6 bases). Germline assignment: CDR1 MNHEY and CDR2 SVGEGT. V lost 1 base and J lost 2, with 7 bases in between. The CDR3 consists of 14 residues. The CDR3 DNA reads as TGTGCCAGCAGTTACTGGACAGTCACAGATACGCAGTATTTT. It encodes CASSYWTVTDTQYF.